The present T cell receptor beta chain was sequenced within a study of shared clonotypes between healthy human individuals. Remarks on this clone: The antigen is not known. Other DNA sequences from this sample encode an identical CDR3 as well.

A CD45RA+ naive subset and a CD45RA-negative memory subset were split from CD4+ cells. The CDR3 loop spans 15 amino acids. Trimming cost V 0 bases and J 0 bases, with 7 bases left between them. Looked up from germline, CDR1 is SGHRS and CDR2 is YFSETQ. Every immunoSEQ plate was one replicate of a subset's evenly spread DNA. TCRdb's table, derived via immunoSEQ multiplex PCR, lists solely in-frame clones and lacks some. Of roughly 2,500,000 clones detected, roughly 93% appear once; the ten largest clones hold 0.35% to 0.45%. Findings of the study overall: A small donor pool kept down the genetic and exposure-history diversity that was represented.

The rearrangement joins TRBV5-1 to TRBJ2-1; D gene unclear. The TCR was taken from a man younger than 35 in good health. Some clones in this sample may be carry-over from other donors' samples. Source material: naive CD4+ T cells from PBMCs. Indicated subset: CD45RA+ positively selected. This chain's CDR3 is CASSLEGDSYNEQFF. For the CDR3, the DNA is TGCGCCAGCAGCTTGGAAGGCGACTCCTACAATGAGCAGTTCTTC. Filled out from reference TRBV5-1 and TRBJ2-1, the complete variable domain reads KAGVTQTPRYLIKTRGQQVTLSCSPISGHRSVSWYQQTPGQGLQFLFEYFSETQRNKGNFPGRFSGRQFSNSRSEMNVSTLELGDSALYLCASSLEGDSYNEQFFGPGTRLTVL.